This paragraph reports one T cell receptor beta chain. Clones were read by immunoSEQ multiplex PCR, and TCRdb kept only the in-frame ones, dropping some. Here the sample spans 97,000 or so clones, about 95% being singletons. This entry belongs to a study of T cells in pancreatic ductal adenocarcinoma. Surgery without prior neoadjuvant therapy was the treatment of the selected pancreatic ductal adenocarcinoma patients. The CDR3 has 14 residues. CDR1 is SGHRS, CDR2 YFSETQ, per germline. The V end lost 2 bases, the J end lost 8 bases, and 14 bases lay between the germline ends. Input material: PBMCs. The genes are TRBV5-1 and TRBJ2-1; the D gene is possibly TRBD2 (6 bases). The receptor's source is a human donor with pancreatic ductal adenocarcinoma. CDR3 protein: CASSLGYRRDEQFF. The CDR3 nucleotides are TGCGCCAGCAGCTTAGGCTACAGGAGGGATGAGCAGTTCTTC.